Below are 27 T cell receptor beta chains sequenced from a single sample in a study of blood T cell repertoires in COVID-19. Only in-frame clones appear in the TCRdb table, and some are missing; sequencing was by immunoSEQ multiplex PCR. Among around 340,000 clones listed, about 86% were seen once. Sequenced: peripheral blood. Receptors originate from a man aged 25-45 years with active or convalescent COVID-19.

J is TRBJ2-7 and V is TRBV11-3; no reliable D call. Trimming removed 0 bases from V and 4 bases from J, with 7 bases in between. The CDR3 length is 13 residues. Germline CDR1 SGHNT, CDR2 YENEEA. The CDR3 sequence: CASSLDIRYEQYF. The CDR3 bases are TGTGCCAGCAGCTTAGATATCCGTTACGAGCAGTACTTC. The full variable domain, in which reference TRBV11-3 and TRBJ2-7 provide the parts outside the CDR3, is EAGVVQSPRYKIIEKKQPVAFWCNPISGHNTLYWYLQNLGQGPELLIRYENEEAVDDSQLPKDRFSAERLKGVDSTLKIQPAELGDSAVYLCASSLDIRYEQYFGPGTRLTVT.

This clone occurred once. The chain has TRBV11-3 and TRBJ2-3; unclear D gene. Trimming removed 4 bases from V and 1 base from J, with 12 bases in between. The CDR3 has 15 residues. The germline V gene has CDR1 SGHNT and CDR2 YENEEA. CDR3 DNA sequence: TGTGCCAGCAGCTACCAGCGTTGGCGCACAGATACGCAGTATTTT. Translated: CASSYQRWRTDTQYF.

This clone was found once. V usage is TRBV5-1 and J usage is TRBJ1-2, with D hard to call. The CDR3 is made up of 15 amino acids. Trimming took 0 bases from V and 5 from J, leaving 14 bases between them. Germline CDR1 reads SGHRS; CDR2 reads YFSETQ. The chain's CDR3 is CASSLVGGPPYGYTF. Written as DNA, the CDR3 is TGCGCCAGCAGCTTGGTCGGAGGACCGCCTTATGGCTACACCTTC. Variable domain in full (rest from reference TRBV5-1 and TRBJ1-2): KAGVTQTPRYLIKTRGQQVTLSCSPISGHRSVSWYQQTPGQGLQFLFEYFSETQRNKGNFPGRFSGRQFSNSRSEMNVSTLELGDSALYLCASSLVGGPPYGYTFGSGTRLTVV.

The CDR3 spells CASTGGTYEQYF. Written as DNA, the CDR3 is TGTGCCAGTACAGGGGGAACCTACGAGCAGTACTTC. V is TRBV12-3 or TRBV12-4 and J is TRBJ2-7; 8 bases map to TRBD1. V was clipped by 9 bases and J by 2 bases; unmatched bases: 3. The CDR3 consists of 12 residues.

CDR3 amino acids: CASSPQGYNQPQHF. Written as DNA, the CDR3 is TGTGCCAGCAGCCCGCAGGGTTACAATCAGCCCCAGCATTTT. The chain has TRBV7-2 and TRBJ1-5; tentative D call: TRBD1 (5 bases). The V and J ends lost 5 bases and 3 bases respectively, with 11 bases between them. CDR3 length: 14 amino acids. In germline, CDR1 is SGHTA, CDR2 FQGNSA.

The chain is built from TRBV4-3 and TRBJ2-3, with 14 bases identical to TRBD2. Germline-derived CDR1 and CDR2 are LGHNA and YSLEER. Losses at the gene ends were 4 bases for V and 2 bases for J; bases not matched to a gene: 2. The length of the CDR3 is 16 residues. In DNA, the CDR3 is TGCGCCAGCAGCCTGACTAGCGGGAGGGCCACAGATACGCAGTATTTT. The encoded protein is CASSLTSGRATDTQYF.

This chain links TRBV15 with TRBJ2-7; 13 bases fit TRBD2. With V trimmed by 1 base and J by 6 bases, 9 bases remained unmatched. Germline loops: CDR1 LNHNV, CDR2 YYDKDF (reference sequence). This CDR3 is built from 17 residues. CDR3 in amino acids: CATSRVLGLAGAVEQYF. The CDR3 DNA reads TGTGCCACCAGCAGAGTTTTAGGACTAGCGGGAGCGGTCGAGCAGTACTTC.

This sequence joins TRBV5-8 and TRBJ1-3; a possible D gene is TRBD1 (6 bases). This CDR3 contains 16 residues. CDR1 and CDR2 from the germline V gene are SGHTS and YDEGEE. V was shortened by 0 bases and J by 4 bases, with 14 bases between the two germline ends. The CDR3 loop reads CASSLAGTRHGNTIYF. The CDR3 DNA reads TGTGCCAGCAGCTTGGCGGGGACACGGCACGGAAACACCATATATTTT.

This chain joins TRBV27 and TRBJ2-5, with 7 positions matching TRBD2. The germline V gene has CDR1 MNHEY and CDR2 SMNVEV (reference sequence). J was trimmed by 4 bases and V by 4 bases; bases with no gene match: 9. The CDR3 is 15 residues long. The chain's CDR3 is CASSSLWGGGETQYF. The CDR3 nucleotides read TGTGCCAGCAGTTCCCTCTGGGGGGGAGGAGAGACCCAGTACTTC.

Here the CDR3 reads CASSKRRESPLHF. CDR3 nucleotide sequence: TGTGCCAGCAGTAAAAGGAGGGAATCACCCCTCCACTTT. The rearrangement links TRBV6-5 to TRBJ1-6, with unresolved D. V was trimmed by 5 bases and J by 10 bases, leaving 12 bases between them. CDR3 length: 13 residues. Germline lookup yields CDR1 MNHEY and CDR2 SVGAGI.

The chain uses TRBV4-1 and TRBJ2-3, with D perhaps TRBD2 (6 bases). The CDR3 covers 18 residues. The V gene lost 2 bases and the J gene lost 0 bases, with 18 bases spanning the gap. Per the germline V gene, CDR1 is MGHRA and CDR2 is YSYEKL. The CDR3 is CASSQTSKGTLSTDTQYF. CDR3 nucleotide sequence: TGCGCCAGCAGCCAAACCTCGAAAGGGACTTTAAGCACAGATACGCAGTATTTT.

The CDR3 here is CASSQEGQGVWHEQFF. The CDR3 DNA is TGTGCCAGCAGCCAGGAGGGACAGGGAGTATGGCATGAGCAGTTCTTC. The chain couples TRBV3-1 (or the pseudogene TRBV3-2) to TRBJ2-1; 9 bases are a match to TRBD1. Trimming at V came to 3 bases and at J to 8 bases, leaving 11 bases not matched to a gene. This CDR3 is 16 amino acids long. CDR1 is LGHDT and CDR2 is YNNKEL in the germline V gene (reference sequence).

The chain couples TRBV24-1 to TRBJ2-2; 7 nucleotides align to TRBD1. The CDR3 extends over 13 amino acids. J lost 7 bases, V lost 10 bases, and 8 bases had no gene match. Germline loops: CDR1 KGHDR, CDR2 SFDVKD. This CDR3 is CATRQGFGGELFF. The CDR3 DNA reads TGTGCCACTCGACAGGGATTTGGCGGGGAGCTGTTTTTT.

This clone has more than one count but fewer than ten. The genes are TRBV11-2 and TRBJ2-7; possible D gene TRBD2, 6 bases. V dropped 4 bases and J dropped 6 bases, with 10 bases sitting between them. This CDR3 has 12 residues. The germline CDR1 and CDR2 sequences are SGHAT and FQNNGV. CDR3 sequence: CASSSGSPEQYF. CDR3 nucleotides: TGTGCCAGCAGCTCCGGGAGTCCCGAGCAGTACTTC.

The rearrangement uses TRBV7-2 and TRBJ2-7; 9 bases match TRBD1. The CDR3 runs to 15 residues. V shed 5 bases and J 0 bases; nucleotides not matched to a gene: 5. Germline V lookup: CDR1 SGHTA, CDR2 FQGNSA. The DNA of the CDR3 is TGTGCCAGCAGCGACACAGGGGGCCGCTCCTACGAGCAGTACTTC. It codes for CASSDTGGRSYEQYF.

This chain joins TRBV2 and TRBJ1-6; no clear D gene. CDR3 size: 13 residues. Between the trimmed V and J ends, which lost 8 bases and 7 bases, there was a span of 12 bases. Looked up from germline, CDR1 is SNHLY and CDR2 is FYNNEI. CDR3 loop: CASRYSGNSPLHF. In DNA form, the CDR3 reads TGTGCCAGCCGATATTCGGGGAATTCACCCCTCCACTTT.

The J gene is TRBJ1-4, the V gene TRBV6-6, with TRBD1 matching 7 bases. V gave up 6 bases and J gave up 3 bases; unmatched junction bases: 10. The CDR3 loop spans 16 amino acids. CDR1 is MNHNY and CDR2 is SVGAGI in the germline V gene (reference sequence). Written as DNA, the CDR3 is TGTGCCAGCAGCCGAGACAGGGCGCAGGCTAATGAAAAACTGTTTTTT. Its translation is CASSRDRAQANEKLFF.

CDR3 protein: CASSVIQGLEQYF. In DNA, the CDR3 is TGTGCCAGCAGTGTAATCCAGGGCCTGGAGCAGTACTTC. V is TRBV6-4 and J is TRBJ2-7, with D perhaps matching TRBD1 (5 bases). V was cut by 4 bases and J by 7 bases, with 14 bases left in between. The CDR3 extends over 13 amino acids. Per germline, CDR1 MRHNA and CDR2 SNTAGT.

The chain combines TRBV15 with TRBJ2-7, with TRBD2 matching 7 bases. Per the germline V gene, CDR1 is LNHNV and CDR2 is YYDKDF (reference sequence). V shed 6 bases and J 3 bases; nucleotides not matched to a gene: 8. The CDR3 has 14 amino acids. The CDR3 DNA reads as TGTGCCACCAGTCACGGGACTACTGTCTACGAGCAGTACTTC. Translating gives CATSHGTTVYEQYF.

The chain uses TRBV11-3 and TRBJ1-4; a weak D match, TRBD1 (5 bases). Germline V CDR1 and CDR2: SGHNT, YENEEA. The CDR3 extends over 15 amino acids. V dropped 2 bases and J dropped 4 bases, with 11 bases sitting between them. The CDR3 reads CASSLRGEHNEKLFF. The CDR3 DNA reads TGTGCCAGCAGCTTAAGGGGTGAACATAATGAAAAACTGTTTTTT.

CDR3 loop: CATSRQKREAFF. Written as DNA, the CDR3 is TGTGCCACCAGCAGACAAAAGAGAGAAGCTTTCTTT. The V call is TRBV15, the J call TRBJ1-1; D gene unclear. The length of the CDR3 is 12 residues. From germline, CDR1 is LNHNV and CDR2 YYDKDF (reference sequence). The V end lost 2 bases, the J end lost 8 bases, and 9 bases lay between the germline ends.

The chain employs TRBV5-1 and TRBJ2-1, with 8 bases aligning to TRBD2. CDR3 length equals 14 residues. CDR1 is SGHRS, CDR2 YFSETQ, per germline. Losses at the gene ends were 3 bases for V and 8 bases for J; bases not matched to a gene: 7. The CDR3 spells CASSSGTRHDEQFF. The CDR3 nucleotides read TGCGCCAGCAGCTCCGGGACTAGGCATGATGAGCAGTTCTTC. Together with reference TRBV5-1 and TRBJ2-1, the CDR3 gives the full variable domain: KAGVTQTPRYLIKTRGQQVTLSCSPISGHRSVSWYQQTPGQGLQFLFEYFSETQRNKGNFPGRFSGRQFSNSRSEMNVSTLELGDSALYLCASSSGTRHDEQFFGPGTRLTVL.

The V and J genes are TRBV20-1 and TRBJ2-1; D is unresolved. Trimming removed 1 base from V and 8 bases from J, with 6 bases in between. The V gene's germline CDR1 is DFQATT and CDR2 SNEGSKA (reference sequence). The CDR3 spans 11 residues. The CDR3 DNA sequence: TGCAGTGCTAGAGGAGGCTATGAGCAGTTCTTC. As protein: CSARGGYEQFF.

This clone was counted a few times. The chain combines TRBV7-3 with TRBJ2-2, with 7 bases matching TRBD2. Germline V gene lookup returns CDR1 SGHTA and CDR2 FQGTGA. This CDR3 has 15 residues. Unmatched junction bases numbered 12, after V lost 8 bases and J lost 6 bases. The CDR3 bases are TGTGCCAGCGCGACTAGCTCATCCGGGGCCGGGGAGCTGTTTTTT. Protein sequence: CASATSSSGAGELFF.

The chain joins TRBV5-8 to TRBJ2-2; 11 positions match TRBD2. This CDR3 has 16 residues. In germline, CDR1 is SGHTS, CDR2 YDEGEE. J was trimmed by 4 bases and V by 4 bases; bases with no gene match: 6. The CDR3 protein is CASSANLAGGTGELFF. CDR3 bases: TGTGCCAGCAGCGCAAATCTAGCGGGGGGCACCGGGGAGCTGTTTTTT. Using reference TRBV5-8 and TRBJ2-2 for the parts outside the CDR3, the full variable domain is EAGVTQSPTHLIKTRGQQATLRCSPISGHTSVYWYQQALGLGLQFLLWYDEGEERNRGNFPPRFSGRQFPNYSSELNVNALELEDSALYLCASSANLAGGTGELFFGEGSRLTVL.

V gene TRBV25-1 combines with J gene TRBJ1-2; D not resolved. Germline V lookup: CDR1 MGHDK, CDR2 SYGVNS. The CDR3 runs to 13 residues. Between the trimmed V and J ends, which lost 6 bases and 0 bases, there was a span of 8 bases. The CDR3 nucleotides are TGTGCCAGCAGCGGGTGGGCTAACTATGGCTACACCTTC. It is translated as CASSGWANYGYTF.

The genes are TRBV28 and TRBJ2-3, with 8 bases that match TRBD1. Germline values: CDR1 MDHEN, CDR2 SYDVKM. This CDR3 comprises 16 residues. The V segment lost 6 bases and the J segment 3 bases; nucleotides outside the gene matches: 11. CDR3 amino acids: CASSFRTGRKTDTQYF. The CDR3 nucleotides read TGTGCCAGCAGCTTTCGGACAGGGCGCAAAACAGATACGCAGTATTTT.